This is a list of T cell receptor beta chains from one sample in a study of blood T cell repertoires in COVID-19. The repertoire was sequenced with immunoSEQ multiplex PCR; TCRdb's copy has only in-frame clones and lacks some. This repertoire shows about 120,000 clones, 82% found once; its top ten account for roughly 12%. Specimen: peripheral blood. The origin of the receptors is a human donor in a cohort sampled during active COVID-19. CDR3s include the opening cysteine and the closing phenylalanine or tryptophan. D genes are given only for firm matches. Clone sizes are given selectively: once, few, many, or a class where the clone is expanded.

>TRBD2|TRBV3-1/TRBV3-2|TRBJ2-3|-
TGTGCCAGCAGCCAAGAAAGGGCTAGCGGGCGAAGCACAGATACGCAGTATTTT
CASSQERASGRSTDTQYF
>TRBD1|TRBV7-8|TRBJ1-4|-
TGTGCCAGCAGCTTAGGGGTAGGGGGCCTAGAAAAACTGTTTTTT
CASSLGVGGLEKLFF
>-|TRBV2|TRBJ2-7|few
TGTGCCAGCAGGGGGCAGTCCTACGAGCAGTACTTC
CASRGQSYEQYF
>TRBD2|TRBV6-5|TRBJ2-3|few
TGTGCCAGCAGACAACTAGCGGGGCTCACAGATACGCAGTATTTT
CASRQLAGLTDTQYF
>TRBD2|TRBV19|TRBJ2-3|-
TGTGCCAGTAGTCTCATGGGGGGGGACACAGATACGCAGTATTTT
CASSLMGGDTDTQYF
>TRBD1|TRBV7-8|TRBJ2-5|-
TGTGCCAGCAGCCCGGGACAGAGAGAGACCCAGTACTTC
CASSPGQRETQYF
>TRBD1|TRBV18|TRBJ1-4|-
TGTGCCAGCTCACCATCGCAGGGGGATGAAAAACTGTTTTTT
CASSPSQGDEKLFF
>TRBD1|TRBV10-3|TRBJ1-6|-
TGTGCCATCAGTGAGTCGGAGGGGGCGATTTCACCCCTCCACTTT
CAISESEGAISPLHF
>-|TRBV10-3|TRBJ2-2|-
TGTGCCATCAGTGAGCCCGTCGGGGAGCTGTTTTTT
CAISEPVGELFF
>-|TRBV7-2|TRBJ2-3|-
TGTGCCAGCAGCTTTCTAGGTACCGATACGCAGTATTTT
CASSFLGTDTQYF
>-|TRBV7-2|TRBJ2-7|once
TGTGCCAGCAGCTCGGACACGGCAACCTACGAGCAGTACTTC
CASSSDTATYEQYF
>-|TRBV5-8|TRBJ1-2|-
TGTGCCAGCAGCTTGATTGGAGTTGCCTACTATGGCTACACCTTC
CASSLIGVAYYGYTF